At least ten counts were recorded for the clone carrying this T cell receptor (beta chain). The target antigen is unknown. Uncontrolled infection, other autoimmune disease, pregnancy or lactation led to exclusion. Clinical symptoms, serum thyroxine, TRAb, thyroid ultrasound and orbital computed tomography established diagnosis. This record belongs to a study of T cells in Graves' hyperthyroidism and ophthalmopathy. Study-wide context: Pretreatment peripheral blood was obtained at initial diagnosis. Broader study findings: Blood also held most thyroid clonotypes expanded beyond 0.001.

The CDR3 runs 12 residues. Germline V gene lookup returns CDR1 SGHAT and CDR2 FQNNGV. The V end lost 3 bases, the J end lost 7 bases, and 7 bases lay between the germline ends. RNA transcripts were the template for amplifying TCR beta CDR3 regions. TCR CDR3 regions were first amplified by RT-PCR with HTBI primers. TCRdb recomputed calls from the multiplex PCR reads with MiXCR, one row per CDR3 protein. The data contain 350,000 to 400,000 distinct CDR3 sequences, about 15% of them singletons. The sequenced material came from blood. This clonotype originated in a woman under 40 with Graves' hyperthyroidism. The J gene is TRBJ2-1, the V gene TRBV11-2; the D is unclear. CDR3 region: CASSFVGNEQFF. The CDR3 DNA reads TGTGCCAGCAGCTTTGTAGGAAATGAGCAGTTCTTC.